Below are 6 T cell receptor beta chains sequenced from a single sample in a study of PD-L1 blockade in urothelial cancer (TCRdb year 2017). Preparation of the library involved the immunoSEQ multiplex PCR assay. TCRdb re-hosts the immuneACCESS table, in-frame sequences only. Its copies lack some clones; in the studies checked, an unresolved V gene accounts for under half of them, and the cause for the rest is not known. This sample comprises around 45,000 clones, 80% of them detected only once. Of the sample, about 16% falls within the top ten clones. According to the study, the label for this sample's time point signals: pretreatment peripheral blood. The sequencing used PBMCs, collected around atezolizumab (anti-PD-L1) treatment. Receptor source: a man aged 55 to 69 with urothelial cancer.

This clone was picked up one time. The V call is TRBV5-6, the J call TRBJ2-3; a weak D match, TRBD1 (5 bases). V lost 0 bases, J lost 4 bases, and 9 bases lay in between. Germline V gene data show CDR1 as SGHDT and CDR2 as YYEEEE. The CDR3 contains 14 residues. The CDR3 here is CASSLVAGPDTQYF. Here the CDR3 DNA reads TGTGCCAGCAGCTTGGTTGCAGGGCCAGATACGCAGTATTTT.

The chain combines TRBV7-9 with TRBJ2-3; 10 bases are shared with TRBD2. Germline loops: CDR1 SEHNR, CDR2 FQNEAQ (reference sequence). J lost 4 bases, V lost 2 bases, and 6 bases had no gene match. This CDR3 contains 16 residues. The CDR3 DNA is TGTGCCAGCAGCTTACCAGCGGGGGGGAAGTCAGATACGCAGTATTTT. Protein sequence: CASSLPAGGKSDTQYF. The full variable domain, its missing parts supplied by reference TRBV7-9 and TRBJ2-3, is DTGVSQNPRHKITKRGQNVTFRCDPISEHNRLYWYRQTLGQGPEFLTYFQNEAQLEKSRLLSDRFSAERPKGSFSTLEIQRTEQGDSAMYLCASSLPAGGKSDTQYFGPGTRLTVL.

This clone was counted ten times or more. V gene TRBV6-6 combines with J gene TRBJ1-2, with D maybe TRBD1 (5 bases). The ends were cut back, 2 bases at V and 0 bases at J, with 10 bases in the middle. This CDR3 contains 15 residues. Germline assignment: CDR1 MNHNY and CDR2 SVGAGI (reference sequence). The DNA of the CDR3 is TGTGCCAGCAGTTACGCGGGGACCTCTAACTATGGCTACACCTTC. Translating gives CASSYAGTSNYGYTF.

V is TRBV15 and J is TRBJ2-1; D is ambiguous. V was clipped by 0 bases and J by 8 bases, with 8 bases between them. This CDR3 is built from 13 residues. From germline, CDR1 is LNHNV and CDR2 YYDKDF (reference sequence). DNA for the CDR3: TGTGCCACCAGCAGAGATCCCACTTATGAGCAGTTCTTC. Its protein product is CATSRDPTYEQFF.

This clone has at least ten counts. This chain joins TRBV6-1 and TRBJ1-3; 8 bases line up with TRBD1. Germline V gives CDR1 MNHNS, CDR2 SASEGT. Trimming cost V 6 bases and J 6 bases; bases outside gene matches: 4. The CDR3 has 13 residues. The CDR3 nucleotides are TGTGCCAGCAGGGACAGGGTTGCAAACACCATATATTTT. Its translation is CASRDRVANTIYF.

This clone was observed a few times. The rearrangement uses TRBV29-1 and TRBJ2-1; D possibly corresponds to TRBD2 (6 bases). The germline V gene has CDR1 SQVTM and CDR2 ANQGSEA. Between the trimmed V and J ends, which lost 4 bases and 4 bases, there was a span of 14 bases. The CDR3 length is 14 residues. Here the CDR3 reads CSVGGGVAYNEQFF. CDR3 in DNA: TGCAGCGTTGGGGGAGGCGTAGCTTACAATGAGCAGTTCTTC.